The next 12 T cell receptor beta chains were all read from a single sample in a study of T cells after yellow fever vaccination. TCRdb reprocessed the 5' RACE reads via MiXCR and lists one record per CDR3 protein. The sample yields 150,000 to 200,000 distinct CDR3 sequences, roughly a tenth seen once. The source was CD8+ T cells sorted from PBMCs, collected 45 days after the yellow fever booster vaccination. Every receptor here comes from a man between 18 and 35 years old who received the YFV17D yellow fever vaccine.

This clonotype was observed a handful of times. J is TRBJ1-1 and V is TRBV6-5; D unresolved. V gave up 4 bases and J gave up 1 base, with 10 bases separating them. The germline V gene encodes CDR1 MNHEY and CDR2 SVGAGI. This CDR3 has 14 amino acids. DNA of the CDR3: TGTGCCAGCAGTTCGTTTACATCGAACACTGAAGCTTTCTTT. Amino acids: CASSSFTSNTEAFF.

V and J are TRBV4-1 and TRBJ2-2; possibly TRBD1 or TRBD2 for D (5 bases each). The V and J ends lost 1 base and 4 bases respectively, with 10 bases between them. Per germline, CDR1 MGHRA and CDR2 YSYEKL. This CDR3 is 15 amino acids long. CDR3 coding DNA: TGCGCCAGCAGCCAAGTCAGGGACCGCACCGGGGAGCTGTTTTTT. The encoded protein is CASSQVRDRTGELFF.

This clonotype was counted only a few times. V and J are TRBV6-2 or TRBV6-3 and TRBJ2-3; D is perhaps TRBD1 (6 bases). Germline V gives CDR1 MNHEY, CDR2 SVGEGT. Trimming cost V 2 bases and J 2 bases, with 17 bases left between them. The CDR3 runs 17 residues. CDR3 sequence reads: CASSYLEGQRATDTQYF. Here the CDR3 DNA reads TGTGCCAGCAGTTACCTAGAAGGACAGAGAGCCACAGATACGCAGTATTTT.

This clonotype is labeled medium-sized (0.01 to 0.1%). The V and J genes are TRBV6-4 and TRBJ2-1; D gene unclear. CDR1 MRHNA and CDR2 SNTAGT come from the germline V gene. The CDR3 is 14 amino acids. The V gene lost 3 bases and the J gene lost 4 bases, with 10 bases spanning the gap. The CDR3 spells CASSETVDYNEQFF. The CDR3 bases are TGTGCCAGCAGTGAAACAGTAGATTACAATGAGCAGTTCTTC.

This clonotype was counted at least ten times. This chain uses TRBV12-3 or TRBV12-4 with TRBJ1-1; no firm D call. Trimming left V 1 base short and J 2 bases short, with 8 bases between. The length of the CDR3 is 14 residues. In DNA, the CDR3 is TGTGCCAGCAGTTTAGTCGCAGCTAACACTGAAGCTTTCTTT. Its translation: CASSLVAANTEAFF.

This chain connects TRBV2 to TRBJ1-1; tentative D call: TRBD1 (5 bases). In germline, CDR1 is SNHLY, CDR2 FYNNEI. Trimming removed 3 bases at V and 1 base at J, with 9 bases between. This CDR3 contains 14 residues. As DNA, the CDR3 is TGTGCCAGCAGTGACCCCAGGGAGAACACTGAAGCTTTCTTT. Translating it yields CASSDPRENTEAFF.

This clonotype was observed a handful of times. J is TRBJ1-1 and V is TRBV29-1; D is possibly TRBD1 (5 bases). The CDR3 extends over 13 amino acids. CDR1 and CDR2 from the germline V gene are SQVTM and ANQGSEA. The germline V and J ends were trimmed by 6 bases and 1 base, with 12 bases remaining between them. The CDR3 reads CSVFGGANTEAFF. In nucleotides, the CDR3 is TGCAGCGTGTTCGGGGGTGCGAACACTGAAGCTTTCTTT.

This clonotype turned up a few times. The CDR3 reads CASTTGGSNSPLHF. Written as DNA, the CDR3 is TGTGCCAGCACTACAGGGGGCTCCAATTCACCCCTCCACTTT. The rearrangement joins TRBV12-3 or TRBV12-4 to TRBJ1-6; 9 bases match TRBD1. The CDR3 has 14 amino acids. Germline trimming cut 7 bases from V and 7 bases from J; bases unmatched to any gene: 5.

This clonotype has a count of ten or more. V gene TRBV29-1 combines with J gene TRBJ2-2, with 9 bases fitting TRBD2. J lost 5 bases, V lost 1 base, and 8 bases had no gene match. This CDR3 has 16 residues. CDR1 SQVTM and CDR2 ANQGSEA come from the germline V gene. This chain's CDR3 is CSVEGSTSGVTGELFF. CDR3 coding DNA: TGCAGCGTTGAAGGGTCGACTAGCGGAGTGACCGGGGAGCTGTTTTTT.

This clonotype was observed a handful of times. This chain links TRBV10-3 with TRBJ2-2, with 10 positions matching TRBD2. The CDR3 has 18 residues. V shed 4 bases and J 0 bases; nucleotides not matched to a gene: 8. CDR1 is ENHRY and CDR2 is SYGVKD in the germline V gene. This CDR3 is CAISGSTSGAPNTGELFF. The DNA for the CDR3 is TGTGCCATCAGTGGTTCAACTAGCGGGGCACCGAACACCGGGGAGCTGTTTTTT.

In its sample, this clonotype was seen a few times. The chain links TRBV9 to TRBJ2-5; no definite D call. V was pared by 2 bases and J by 2 bases, with 13 bases between. This CDR3 has 15 residues. CDR1 and CDR2 from the germline V gene are SGDLS and YYNGEE. The chain's CDR3 is CASSVSGSEQETQYF. The CDR3 region has the DNA TGTGCCAGCAGCGTTTCTGGGTCGGAGCAAGAGACCCAGTACTTC.

There are many counts of this clonotype. The rearrangement joins TRBV7-9 to TRBJ1-2, with D perhaps matching TRBD1 (6 bases). The germline V gene encodes CDR1 SEHNR and CDR2 FQNEAQ (reference sequence). The CDR3 spans 15 residues. V was pared by 1 base and J by 3 bases, with 12 bases between. CDR3 sequence reads: CASSLGTVQHYGYTF. The CDR3 DNA reads TGTGCCAGCAGCTTAGGGACAGTTCAACACTATGGCTACACCTTC.